Listed below are T cell receptor beta chains from one sample, sequenced in a study of cytomegalovirus exposure and HLA in healthy donors. Sequenced by immunoSEQ multiplex PCR; TCRdb stores in-frame clones only, minus some. Seen here are 160,000 or so clones, about four fifths observed once, and the top ten hold about 4.5%. Sequences were obtained from PBMCs. The receptor source for this set is a man between 25 and 39 years old in good health and CMV-seronegative. The CDR3 runs from the conserved cysteine through the conserved F or W. Fields, in order: V gene, CDR3 protein.

>TRBV14
CASSPSRTGDTQYF
>TRBV4-2
CASSQVPPGEQYF
>TRBV11-2
CASSLGQGYSYEQYF
>TRBV21-1
CASSNPSGREEQFF
>TRBV11-3
CASSRDSDTEAFF
>TRBV15
CATSPRSEGFRTGELFF
>TRBV5-1
CASSQGDANYDGYTF
>TRBV29-1
CSVWAGGGTEAFF
>TRBV10-1
CASSRGSGPGDTGELFF
>TRBV6-5
CASELRTDTQYF
>TRBV19
CASIPGQGYTDTQYF
>TRBV7-8
CASSPPRGLTEKLFF
>TRBV28
CAWGDRYGYTF
>TRBV28
CASSPRPLAVTYNEQFF
>TRBV13
CASSPTIMNTEAFF
>TRBV7-7
CASKMGDTNTGELFF
>TRBV11-3
CASSVRGSYEQYF
>TRBV7-9
CASSLGQGTTNEKLFF
>TRBV6-5
CASSRYPDYGYTF
>TRBV27
CASSKLFSYEQYF